These 8 T cell receptor beta chains were all obtained from the same sample, sequenced in a study of T-cell memory formation after mild COVID-19. TCRdb called the 5' RACE reads again in MiXCR, with one record for every CDR3 protein. Of 300,000 or so distinct CDR3 sequences listed, about 15% are singletons. Sequencing used PBMCs or a T cell subset sorted from them (not recorded which). The receptors derive from a man in his late teens or twenties who had mild COVID-19 (a few samples of this study predate the infection). Cell type and time point are not known.

Only a few counts were recorded for this clonotype. The chain employs TRBV4-2 and TRBJ2-7; 11 positions agree with TRBD1. Germline V lookup: CDR1 LGHNA, CDR2 YNFKEQ. The V gene end was trimmed by 0 bases and the J gene end by 4 bases; junction bases not matched to a gene: 8. The CDR3 runs 17 residues. CDR3 nucleotide sequence: TGTGCCAGCAGCCAAGAATACGGGACAGGGGGGTGGTACGAGCAGTACTTC. Its protein product is CASSQEYGTGGWYEQYF.

The table lists this clonotype with a few counts. The chain links TRBV10-2 to TRBJ2-7; perhaps TRBD1 as D (5 bases). The CDR3 consists of 16 residues. Deletions cut 4 bases from V and 3 bases from J, with 19 bases between. Germline V gives CDR1 WSHSY, CDR2 SAAADI. Here the CDR3 reads CASSGGLAPINYEQYF. CDR3 nucleotides: TGCGCCAGCAGTGGGGGCCTCGCCCCCATCAACTACGAGCAGTACTTC.

In its sample, this clonotype was seen many times. The chain combines TRBV5-5 with TRBJ2-7, with TRBD1 matching over 8 bases. Trimming took 4 bases from V and 4 from J; bases not matched to a gene: 7. This CDR3 region has 14 residues. Germline V lookup: CDR1 SGHKS, CDR2 YYEKEE (reference sequence). The CDR3 here is CASSRGQGAYEQYF. CDR3 coding DNA: TGTGCCAGCAGCCGGGGGCAGGGGGCTTACGAGCAGTACTTC.

The V call is TRBV5-6, the J call TRBJ2-7, with 10 bases lining up with TRBD2. The CDR3 sequence is 17 residues long. The germline V gene has CDR1 SGHDT and CDR2 YYEEEE. Trimming removed 4 bases from V and 6 bases from J; junction bases left unmatched: 16. Written as DNA, the CDR3 is TGTGCCAGCAGCCCCCGGACCACCGGGACTAGCGTAACCGAGCAGTACGTC. Encoded protein: CASSPRTTGTSVTEQYV.

In DNA, the CDR3 is TGTGCCAGCAGAGGGGTCGCAGGGAAGCTACAAAAACTGTTTTTT. Translated: CASRGVAGKLQKLFF. The V call is TRBV2, the J call TRBJ1-4, with D possibly being TRBD1 (5 bases). The CDR3 is made up of 15 amino acids. The V and J ends lost 6 bases and 9 bases respectively, with 20 bases between them. Looked up from germline, CDR1 is SNHLY and CDR2 is FYNNEI.

This clonotype showed up just a few times. The chain recombines TRBV7-2 with TRBJ2-7; D may be TRBD2 (6 bases). Trimming stripped 0 bases from V and 7 bases from J, with 16 bases between. The CDR3 runs to 15 residues. Germline V gives CDR1 SGHTA, CDR2 FQGNSA. This chain's CDR3 is CASSLAYGGSREQYF. The CDR3 DNA sequence: TGTGCCAGCAGCTTAGCCTACGGAGGGTCGAGGGAGCAGTACTTC.

This clonotype has a handful of counts. The rearrangement joins TRBV12-3 or TRBV12-4 to TRBJ2-7; 7 bases are shared with TRBD1. This CDR3 has 15 residues. V dropped 3 bases and J dropped 2; count of bases not matched to a gene: 7. The CDR3 nucleotides read TGTGCCAGCAGTTTTTATGGGCAGGGGGCCTACGAGCAGTACTTC. Encoded protein: CASSFYGQGAYEQYF.

CDR3 nucleotide sequence: TGTGCCAGCAGCTTGGACAGGGGGTTAGGCTACACCTTC. Encoded protein: CASSLDRGLGYTF. V is TRBV7-2 and J is TRBJ1-2; 10 bases fit TRBD1. The V and J ends lost 3 bases and 8 bases, in that order; junction bases with no gene match: 3. CDR3 length: 13 residues. Germline lookup yields CDR1 SGHTA and CDR2 FQGNSA.